Below are 21 T cell receptor beta chains sequenced from a single sample in a study of T cell clonality in common variable immunodeficiency. The data were produced by immunoSEQ multiplex PCR, yet TCRdb's version contains in-frame clones alone and is incomplete. There are about 35,000 clones in the sample, none observed a single time. Sequencing input: peripheral blood mononuclear cells. These receptors came from a person aged 18 to 75 in good health.

This clone has ten or more counts. The read ends 3 residues shy of where the CDR3 ends; the end is completed using the germline J gene. The chain has TRBV11-2 and TRBJ2-5, with 7 bases matching TRBD2. CDR1 is SGHAT, CDR2 FQNNGV, per germline. This CDR3 has 14 residues. V lost 5 bases to trimming and J lost 3 bases; unmatched junction nucleotides: 6. CDR3 DNA, as far as it was read: TGTGCCAGCAGCCTGTGGACTAGTGAAGAGACC. It is translated as CASSLWTSEET. The entire CDR3 reads CASSLWTSEETQYF.

At least ten counts were recorded for this clone. The read halts 3 residues ahead of the CDR3 end, with the missing end drawn from the germline J gene. V is TRBV30 and J is TRBJ2-7, with D possibly TRBD2 on 8 matching bases. This CDR3 contains 17 residues. The germline V and J ends were trimmed by 7 bases and 2 bases, with 27 bases remaining between them. Germline CDR1 is GTSNPN and CDR2 is SVGIG (reference sequence). Incomplete CDR3 DNA: TGTGCCTTACTCCGAACTCCGGGGGGGACAGCGCCCTACGAG. Protein sequence: CALLRTPGGTAPYE. The full CDR3 is CALLRTPGGTAPYEQYF.

This clone was recorded many times. The read is 3 residues too short to cover the CDR3 end, so that end is filled in from the germline J gene. The rearrangement joins TRBV18 to TRBJ2-7; D call uncertain. CDR1 is KGHSH and CDR2 is LQKENI in the germline V gene. Trimming took off 6 bases at V and 0 bases at J, with 15 bases between the two ends. The CDR3 is 15 amino acids. This chain's CDR3 is CASSPDWISSYEQYF. Incomplete CDR3 DNA: TGTGCCAGCTCCCCCGACTGGATAAGCTCCTACGAG.

This clone has only a few counts. The CDR3 end falls 3 residues outside the read, so it is completed with the germline J gene. The genes are TRBV7-7 and TRBJ2-1, with D maybe TRBD2 (7 bases). The germline V gene encodes CDR1 SSHAT and CDR2 FNYEAQ (reference sequence). CDR3 length: 14 residues. CDR3 bases read: TGTGCTAGCGGAAGGGGGGGAGTCGGCAATGAG. It codes for CASGRGGVGNE. The entire CDR3 reads CASGRGGVGNEQFF. Variable domain in full (rest from reference TRBV7-7 and TRBJ2-1): GAGVSQSPRYKVTKRGQDVTLRCDPISSHATLYWYQQALGQGPEFLTYFNYEAQPDKSGLPSDRFSAERPEGSISTLTIQRTEQRDSAMYRCASGRGGVGNEQFFGPGTRLTVL.

This clone was found many times. Coverage ceases 3 residues before the CDR3 finishes, and the germline J gene fills in the end. V gene TRBV5-1 combines with J gene TRBJ1-1; no clear D. CDR3 length: 14 amino acids. V gave up 0 bases and J gave up 4 bases, with 10 bases separating them. The germline V gene encodes CDR1 SGHRS and CDR2 YFSETQ. The CDR3 is CASSLGLEVTEAFF. CDR3 DNA (partial): TGCGCCAGCAGCTTGGGGCTTGAGGTCACTGAA.

This clone was seen many times. The read ends 3 residues before the CDR3 terminus; that terminus is restored from the germline J gene. The chain is built from TRBV27 and TRBJ1-2; TRBD1 aligns across 7 bases. The length of the CDR3 is 13 residues. The V segment lost 6 bases and the J segment 2 bases; nucleotides outside the gene matches: 3. Germline V gene sequence: CDR1 MNHEY, CDR2 SMNVEV (reference sequence). The CDR3 loop reads CASSLGQNYGYTF. The covered CDR3 bases are TGTGCCAGCAGCTTGGGACAGAACTATGGC.

This clone was recorded many times. The sequence runs out 3 residues before the end of the CDR3; the remainder is reconstructed from the germline J gene. The V call is TRBV5-6, the J call TRBJ2-7; TRBD1 is a possible D gene (5 bases). The V gene lost 4 bases and the J gene lost 1 base, with 9 bases spanning the gap. Germline V CDR1 and CDR2: SGHDT, YYEEEE. CDR3 length equals 13 residues. This CDR3 is CASSVRGSYEQYF. The sequenced part of the CDR3 DNA is TGTGCCAGCAGCGTAAGGGGTTCCTACGAG. Based on the CDR3 plus reference TRBV5-6 and TRBJ2-7, the full variable domain is DAGVTQSPTHLIKTRGQQVTLRCSPKSGHDTVSWYQQALGQGPQFIFQYYEEEERQRGNFPDRFSGHQFPNYSSELNVNALLLGDSALYLCASSVRGSYEQYFGPGTRLTVT.

This clone was seen repeatedly, ten times or more. The read finishes 3 residues shy of the CDR3 end, and the germline J gene is used to complete it. This rearrangement joins TRBV7-2 to TRBJ1-2, with 7 bases fitting TRBD1. There are 13 residues in the CDR3. Germline V gene lookup returns CDR1 SGHTA and CDR2 FQGNSA. The CDR3 reads CASSKRTGRDYTF. The CDR3 DNA, read in part, is TGTGCCAGCAGCAAGAGGACAGGCCGGGAC.

This clone was seen at least ten times. The read falls 3 residues short of the CDR3 end, and the missing part is taken from the germline J gene. The genes are TRBV5-1 and TRBJ2-5; 8 positions match TRBD1. The germline V gene has CDR1 SGHRS and CDR2 YFSETQ. CDR3 size: 14 residues. Trimming at V came to 4 bases and at J to 2 bases, leaving 4 bases not matched to a gene. The covered CDR3 bases are TGCGCCAGCAGCCCGGGACAGGAACAAGAGACC. Its translation is CASSPGQEQET. The complete CDR3 protein is CASSPGQEQETQYF.

The sequenced CDR3 bases are TGCGCCAGCAGCCGTAGACAGGGGGCTGGAGAGACC. Its protein is CASSRRQGAGET. The complete CDR3 sequence is CASSRRQGAGETQYF. V usage is TRBV5-1 and J usage is TRBJ2-5; TRBD1 matches 10 bases. The CDR3 end lies 3 residues beyond the end of the read and is filled in from the germline J gene. V shed 4 bases and J 4 bases; nucleotides not matched to a gene: 7. The length of the CDR3 is 15 residues. Germline V CDR1 and CDR2: SGHRS, YFSETQ.

This clone was seen many times. Read data end 3 residues before the CDR3 end; the end is taken from the germline J gene. J is TRBJ2-4 and V is TRBV5-1; TRBD1 might be the D (5 bases). The CDR3 spans 16 residues. The germline V and J ends were trimmed by 2 bases and 4 bases, with 16 bases remaining between them. Germline values: CDR1 SGHRS, CDR2 YFSETQ. CDR3 protein: CASSLSLRQRKNIQYF. The CDR3 bases that were read are TGCGCCAGCAGCTTATCCCTCCGACAGAGAAAAAACATT.

This clone was seen repeatedly, ten times or more. The DNA ends 3 residues before the CDR3 does, and the rest of the CDR3 is filled in from the germline J gene. The chain recombines TRBV5-4 with TRBJ1-1; D is undetermined. CDR3 length equals 13 residues. Deletions cut 6 bases from V and 1 base from J, with 10 bases between. Germline V gene sequence: CDR1 SGHNT, CDR2 YYREEE (reference sequence). The sequenced part of the CDR3 DNA is TGTGCCAGCATGCAACATTCGAACACTGAA. Translated: CASMQHSNTE. The complete CDR3 protein is CASMQHSNTEAFF.

This clone appeared many times. Read data end 3 residues before the CDR3 end; the end is taken from the germline J gene. The V call is TRBV5-1, the J call TRBJ1-1, with a possible D match to TRBD1 (6 bases). This CDR3 has 15 residues. Germline V gene data show CDR1 as SGHRS and CDR2 as YFSETQ. V shed 0 bases and J shed 4 bases, with 13 bases lying between them. The CDR3 here is CASSLGAGAVTEAFF. Incomplete CDR3 DNA: TGCGCCAGCAGCTTGGGCGCAGGGGCTGTCACTGAA.

This clone was recorded many times. Read sequence stops 3 residues before the CDR3 end, and the germline J gene provides the missing end. The chain carries TRBV10-1 and TRBJ1-1; 12 bases are a match to TRBD1. Per the germline V gene, CDR1 is WNHNN and CDR2 is SYGVQD (reference sequence). The J segment lost 6 bases and the V segment lost 0 bases, leaving 11 bases of the junction unmatched. The CDR3 runs to 18 residues. The sequenced part of the CDR3 DNA is TGCGCCAGCAGTGAGTCGGCGGGACAGGGGGCGCGAGCGGCTGAA. Protein sequence: CASSESAGQGARAAE. The whole CDR3 sequence reads CASSESAGQGARAAEAFF.

Ten or more counts support this clone. The covered CDR3 bases are TGTGCCAGCAGCATCCGGGACAGGGGGCAGCCC. Translation gives CASSIRDRGQP. In full, the CDR3 reads CASSIRDRGQPQHF. The J gene is TRBJ1-5, the V gene TRBV5-6; TRBD1 matches at 11 bases. The sequence runs out 3 residues before the end of the CDR3; the remainder is reconstructed from the germline J gene. J gave up 7 bases and V 4 bases, and 4 bases lay outside the gene matches. The CDR3 extends over 14 amino acids. In germline, CDR1 is SGHDT, CDR2 YYEEEE.

This clone occurred many times. Read coverage stops 3 residues before the CDR3 terminus; the germline J gene supplies the remainder. Other DNA variants within this sample encode the same CDR3. The chain couples TRBV6-1 to TRBJ2-3; TRBD2 matches 12 bases. There are 15 residues in the CDR3. The V and J ends lost 2 bases and 4 bases, in that order; junction bases with no gene match: 1. Germline CDR1 reads MNHNS; CDR2 reads SASEGT. CDR3 sequence reads: CASSELAGGPDTQYF. The CDR3 bases that were read are TGTGCCAGCAGTGAACTAGCGGGGGGGCCAGATACG.

The sample holds many counts of this clone. The CDR3 end lies 3 residues beyond the end of the read and is filled in from the germline J gene. This sequence joins TRBV12-5 and TRBJ1-1; 9 positions match TRBD1. The CDR3 covers 11 residues. From germline, CDR1 is LGHNT and CDR2 FRNRAP. CDR3 DNA, as far as it was read: TGTGCTAGTGGCGACAGGGGGAGG. It is translated as CASGDRGR. The CDR3 in full is CASGDRGRAFF.

This clone was counted at least ten times. Coverage ceases 3 residues before the CDR3 finishes, and the germline J gene fills in the end. V usage is TRBV7-6 and J usage is TRBJ2-1, with 13 bases matching TRBD2. With 4 bases clipped from V and 4 bases from J, the junction kept 4 bases outside the gene matches. Looked up from germline, CDR1 is SGHVS and CDR2 is FNYEAQ. The CDR3 extends over 16 amino acids. The CDR3 loop is CASSSWTSGSYNEQFF. CDR3 DNA, as far as it was read: TGTGCCAGCAGCTCCTGGACTAGCGGGAGTTACAATGAG.

This clone was detected many times. One junction end disagrees with the germline gene, perhaps due to a read error. The read halts 3 residues ahead of the CDR3 end, with the missing end drawn from the germline J gene. J is TRBJ1-2 and V is TRBV4-2; 8 bases are a match to TRBD1. The CDR3 extends over 14 amino acids. Looked up from germline, CDR1 is LGHNA and CDR2 is YNFKEQ. The CDR3 region is CASSQVTGGDGYTF. CDR3 DNA, as far as it was read: TGCGCCAGCAGCCAAGTCACAGGGGGTGATGGC.

This clone was counted at least ten times. The sequence runs out 3 residues before the end of the CDR3; the remainder is reconstructed from the germline J gene. This specimen includes other DNA sequences encoding the same CDR3. The chain has TRBV9 and TRBJ2-3; TRBD2 agrees at 14 bases. Germline V gene data show CDR1 as SGDLS and CDR2 as YYNGEE. V was clipped by 5 bases and J by 5 bases; unmatched bases: 7. This CDR3 has 16 amino acids. CDR3: CASSGTSGSWEDTQYF. CDR3 bases read: TGTGCCAGCAGTGGGACTAGCGGGAGTTGGGAAGATACG.

This clone was seen many times. The read gets to within 3 residues of the CDR3 end, and the germline J gene fills in the rest. The chain links TRBV20-1 to TRBJ1-3; a weak D match, TRBD1 (5 bases). The CDR3 has 14 amino acids. Germline V gene sequence: CDR1 DFQATT, CDR2 SNEGSKA (reference sequence). Trimming cost V 6 bases and J 2 bases, with 14 bases left between them. The part of the CDR3 DNA that was read is TGCAGTGCCTCGTCAAGGGGTGCTGGAAACACC. It specifies CSASSRGAGNT. The CDR3 reads in full as CSASSRGAGNTIYF.